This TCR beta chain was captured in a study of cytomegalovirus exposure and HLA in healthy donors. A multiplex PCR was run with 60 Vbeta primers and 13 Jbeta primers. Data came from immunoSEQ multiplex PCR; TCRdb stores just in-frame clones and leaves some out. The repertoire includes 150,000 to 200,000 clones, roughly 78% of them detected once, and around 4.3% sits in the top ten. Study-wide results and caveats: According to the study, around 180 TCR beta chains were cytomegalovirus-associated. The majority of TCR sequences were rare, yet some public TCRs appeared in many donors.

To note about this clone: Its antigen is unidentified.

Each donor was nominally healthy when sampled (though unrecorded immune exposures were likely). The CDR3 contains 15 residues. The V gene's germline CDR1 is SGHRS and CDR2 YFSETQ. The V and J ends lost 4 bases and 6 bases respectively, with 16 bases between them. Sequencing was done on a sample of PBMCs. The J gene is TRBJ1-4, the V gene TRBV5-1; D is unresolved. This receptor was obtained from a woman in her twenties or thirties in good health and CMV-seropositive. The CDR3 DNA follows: TGCGCCAGCAGCCGGGAACATCGGAGGTATGAAAAACTGTTTTTT. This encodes CASSREHRRYEKLFF.